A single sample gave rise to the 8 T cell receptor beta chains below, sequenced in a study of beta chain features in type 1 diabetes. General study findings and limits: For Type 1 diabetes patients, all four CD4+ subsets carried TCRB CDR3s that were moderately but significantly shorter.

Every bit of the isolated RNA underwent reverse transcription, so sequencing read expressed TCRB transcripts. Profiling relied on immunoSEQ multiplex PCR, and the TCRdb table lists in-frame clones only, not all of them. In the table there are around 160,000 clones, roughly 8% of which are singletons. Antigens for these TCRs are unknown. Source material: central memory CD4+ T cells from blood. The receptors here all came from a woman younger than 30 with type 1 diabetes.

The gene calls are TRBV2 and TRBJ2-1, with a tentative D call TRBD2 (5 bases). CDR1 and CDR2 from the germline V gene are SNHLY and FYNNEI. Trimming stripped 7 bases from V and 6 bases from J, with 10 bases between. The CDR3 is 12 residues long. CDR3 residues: CASTSFVNEQFF. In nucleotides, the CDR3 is TGTGCCAGCACTAGCTTCGTCAATGAGCAGTTCTTC.

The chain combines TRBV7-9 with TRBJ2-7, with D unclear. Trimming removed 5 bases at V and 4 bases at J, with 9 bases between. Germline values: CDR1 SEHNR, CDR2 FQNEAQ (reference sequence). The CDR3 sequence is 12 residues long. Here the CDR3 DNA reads TGTGCCAGCAGCCTAGAATCTTACGAGCAGTACTTC. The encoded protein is CASSLESYEQYF.

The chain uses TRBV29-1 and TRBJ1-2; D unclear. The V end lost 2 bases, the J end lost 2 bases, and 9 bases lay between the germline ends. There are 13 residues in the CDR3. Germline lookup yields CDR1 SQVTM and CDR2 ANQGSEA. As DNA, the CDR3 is TGCAGCGTTGAATGGCTGCGGAACTATGGCTACACCTTC. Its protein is CSVEWLRNYGYTF.

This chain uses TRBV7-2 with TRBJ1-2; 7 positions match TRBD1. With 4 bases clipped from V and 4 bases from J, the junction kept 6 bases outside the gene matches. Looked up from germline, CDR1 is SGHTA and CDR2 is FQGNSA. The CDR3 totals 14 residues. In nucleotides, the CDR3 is TGTGCCAGCAGCTCAGACAGGGCTAGCTATGGCTACACCTTC. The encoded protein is CASSSDRASYGYTF.

The CDR3 nucleotides are TGTGCCAGCAGCTCCAGGGGGGCCAACCAAGAGACCCAGTACTTC. It is translated as CASSSRGANQETQYF. The chain has TRBV11-2 and TRBJ2-5; D is perhaps TRBD1 (7 bases). CDR1 and CDR2 from the germline V gene are SGHAT and FQNNGV. This CDR3 has 15 residues. The V and J ends lost 4 bases and 0 bases respectively, with 12 bases between them. The complete variable domain, with remaining parts taken from reference TRBV11-2 and TRBJ2-5, reads EAGVAQSPRYKIIEKRQSVAFWCNPISGHATLYWYQQILGQGPKLLIQFQNNGVVDDSQLPKDRFSAERLKGVDSTLKIQPAKLEDSAVYLCASSSRGANQETQYFGPGTRLLVL.

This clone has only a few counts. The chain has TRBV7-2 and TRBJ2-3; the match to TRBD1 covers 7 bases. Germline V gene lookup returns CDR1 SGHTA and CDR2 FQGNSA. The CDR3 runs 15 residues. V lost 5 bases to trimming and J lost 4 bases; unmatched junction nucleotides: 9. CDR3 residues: CASSVGQALADTQYF. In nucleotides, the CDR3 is TGTGCCAGCAGCGTAGGACAGGCCTTAGCAGATACGCAGTATTTT.

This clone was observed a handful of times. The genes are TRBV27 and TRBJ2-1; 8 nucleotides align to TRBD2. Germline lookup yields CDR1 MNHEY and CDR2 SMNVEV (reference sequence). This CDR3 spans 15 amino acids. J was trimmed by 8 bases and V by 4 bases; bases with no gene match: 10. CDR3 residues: CASSSSIAGRDEQFF. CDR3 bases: TGTGCCAGCAGTTCCAGCATAGCGGGGAGGGATGAGCAGTTCTTC.

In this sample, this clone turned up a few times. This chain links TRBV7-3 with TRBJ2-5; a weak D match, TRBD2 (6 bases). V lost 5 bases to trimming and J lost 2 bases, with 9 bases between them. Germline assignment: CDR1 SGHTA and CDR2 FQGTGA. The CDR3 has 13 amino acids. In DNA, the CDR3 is TGTGCCAGCAGCCGCGGACTACAAGAGACCCAGTACTTC. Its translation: CASSRGLQETQYF.